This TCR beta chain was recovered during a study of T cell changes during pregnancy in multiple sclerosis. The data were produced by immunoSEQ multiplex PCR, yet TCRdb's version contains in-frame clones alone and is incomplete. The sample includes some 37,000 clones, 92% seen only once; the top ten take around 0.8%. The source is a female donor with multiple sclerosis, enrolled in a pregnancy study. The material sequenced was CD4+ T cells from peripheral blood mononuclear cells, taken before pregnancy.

CDR3: CASWTGTLPQHF. The CDR3 DNA reads TGTGCCAGCTGGACAGGGACCCTGCCCCAGCATTTT. The rearrangement uses TRBV28 and TRBJ1-5; 8 bases align to TRBD1. The CDR3 loop spans 12 amino acids. The V and J ends lost 8 bases and 9 bases, in that order; junction bases with no gene match: 6. Germline V gene lookup returns CDR1 MDHEN and CDR2 SYDVKM.